This T cell receptor beta chain was retrieved from a study of identical twins. Overall study results and limits: Cord blood beta clonotypes present at high abundance carried fewer insertions; no such pattern appeared in memory repertoires. It was possible that invariant MAIT and iNKT cells partly confounded the zero-insertion analyses.

The germline V and J ends were trimmed by 5 bases and 0 bases, with 10 bases remaining between them. Germline loops: CDR1 SGHTA, CDR2 FQGNSA. This CDR3 has 14 residues. TCRdb used MiXCR to reprocess the 5' RACE reads, holding one entry per CDR3 protein. The sample includes 500,000 to 550,000 distinct CDR3 sequences, about 20% of them seen just once. A word on this clonotype: Its antigen is unidentified.

These data were also filed under a second study, of T cells expressing NK-cell markers. As that report states: Underlying the TCR beta repertoires were sorted CD3+CD56+NKG2C+, CD3+CD56+NKG2C- and CD3+CD56-NKG2C+ T cells. In the group of eight sequenced donors, seven were HCMV-seropositive and one was seronegative.

Sequenced input: CD4+ T cells sorted from blood. This TCR was recovered from a woman aged 18 to 35 in good health. The chain couples TRBV7-2 to TRBJ1-1, with D tentatively TRBD1 (5 bases). In DNA form, the CDR3 reads TGTGCCAGCAGCATGACAGTCATGAACACTGAAGCTTTCTTT. As protein: CASSMTVMNTEAFF. The full variable domain, its missing parts supplied by reference TRBV7-2 and TRBJ1-1, is GAGVSQSPSNKVTEKGKDVELRCDPISGHTALYWYRQSLGQGLEFLIYFQGNSAPDKSGLPSDRFSAERTGGSVSTLTIQRTQQEDSAVYLCASSMTVMNTEAFFGQGTRLTVV.